A single sample gave rise to the 4 T cell receptor beta chains below, sequenced in a study of persistence of HIV-infected CD4 T cells. The libraries were made with immunoSEQ version 4 in survey mode. This table comes from immunoSEQ multiplex PCR, and its TCRdb copy is limited to in-frame clones, with some not included. The sample contains more than 35,000 clones, 80% of which appear only once. Stimulation used around 10 ug/mL lysate from CMV-infected fibroblasts. Sorted nonresponding memory CD4+ T cells were CD40L-negative, CD69-negative, CD45RO-high. For these TCRs, the target antigens are not known. The sequencing used CD4+ T cells sorted from PBMCs after roughly 20-hour stimulation, collected from a patient who received antiretroviral therapy. The receptors originated from an adult man with HIV who was CMV-seropositive.

The chain joins TRBV5-4 to TRBJ2-7; 9 bases are a match to TRBD1. With V trimmed by 4 bases and J by 0 bases, 5 bases remained unmatched. The CDR3 loop spans 15 amino acids. CDR1 SGHNT and CDR2 YYREEE come from the germline V gene (reference sequence). CDR3 sequence (DNA): TGTGCCAGCAGCCCTGGACAGGGGATCTCCTACGAGCAGTACTTC. The encoded protein is CASSPGQGISYEQYF.

The chain has TRBV6-1 and TRBJ1-6, with 7 bases that match TRBD1. V lost 0 bases and J lost 1; bases outside the gene matches: 9. Germline V gene lookup returns CDR1 MNHNS and CDR2 SASEGT. There are 19 residues in the CDR3. The CDR3 DNA is TGTGCCAGCAGTGAAGCACTCCCAGGGGGTAGTTCCTATAATTCACCCCTCCACTTT. Its translation: CASSEALPGGSSYNSPLHF.

The J gene is TRBJ1-1, the V gene TRBV20-1; tentatively, D is TRBD1 (5 bases). The CDR3 is 14 residues long. V was clipped by 3 bases and J by 1 base, with 12 bases between them. The germline V gene encodes CDR1 DFQATT and CDR2 SNEGSKA (reference sequence). CDR3 protein: CSASSGLRNTEAFF. For the CDR3, the DNA is TGCAGTGCTAGTTCGGGACTGCGGAACACTGAAGCTTTCTTT.

This rearrangement joins TRBV19 to TRBJ2-2; D remains ambiguous. Germline V lookup: CDR1 LNHDA, CDR2 SQIVND (reference sequence). This CDR3 comprises 15 residues. Trimming stripped 6 bases from V and 3 bases from J, with 14 bases between. The CDR3 sequence is CASRRSWADTGELFF. For the CDR3, the DNA is TGTGCCAGTAGGCGTTCCTGGGCAGACACCGGGGAGCTGTTTTTT.